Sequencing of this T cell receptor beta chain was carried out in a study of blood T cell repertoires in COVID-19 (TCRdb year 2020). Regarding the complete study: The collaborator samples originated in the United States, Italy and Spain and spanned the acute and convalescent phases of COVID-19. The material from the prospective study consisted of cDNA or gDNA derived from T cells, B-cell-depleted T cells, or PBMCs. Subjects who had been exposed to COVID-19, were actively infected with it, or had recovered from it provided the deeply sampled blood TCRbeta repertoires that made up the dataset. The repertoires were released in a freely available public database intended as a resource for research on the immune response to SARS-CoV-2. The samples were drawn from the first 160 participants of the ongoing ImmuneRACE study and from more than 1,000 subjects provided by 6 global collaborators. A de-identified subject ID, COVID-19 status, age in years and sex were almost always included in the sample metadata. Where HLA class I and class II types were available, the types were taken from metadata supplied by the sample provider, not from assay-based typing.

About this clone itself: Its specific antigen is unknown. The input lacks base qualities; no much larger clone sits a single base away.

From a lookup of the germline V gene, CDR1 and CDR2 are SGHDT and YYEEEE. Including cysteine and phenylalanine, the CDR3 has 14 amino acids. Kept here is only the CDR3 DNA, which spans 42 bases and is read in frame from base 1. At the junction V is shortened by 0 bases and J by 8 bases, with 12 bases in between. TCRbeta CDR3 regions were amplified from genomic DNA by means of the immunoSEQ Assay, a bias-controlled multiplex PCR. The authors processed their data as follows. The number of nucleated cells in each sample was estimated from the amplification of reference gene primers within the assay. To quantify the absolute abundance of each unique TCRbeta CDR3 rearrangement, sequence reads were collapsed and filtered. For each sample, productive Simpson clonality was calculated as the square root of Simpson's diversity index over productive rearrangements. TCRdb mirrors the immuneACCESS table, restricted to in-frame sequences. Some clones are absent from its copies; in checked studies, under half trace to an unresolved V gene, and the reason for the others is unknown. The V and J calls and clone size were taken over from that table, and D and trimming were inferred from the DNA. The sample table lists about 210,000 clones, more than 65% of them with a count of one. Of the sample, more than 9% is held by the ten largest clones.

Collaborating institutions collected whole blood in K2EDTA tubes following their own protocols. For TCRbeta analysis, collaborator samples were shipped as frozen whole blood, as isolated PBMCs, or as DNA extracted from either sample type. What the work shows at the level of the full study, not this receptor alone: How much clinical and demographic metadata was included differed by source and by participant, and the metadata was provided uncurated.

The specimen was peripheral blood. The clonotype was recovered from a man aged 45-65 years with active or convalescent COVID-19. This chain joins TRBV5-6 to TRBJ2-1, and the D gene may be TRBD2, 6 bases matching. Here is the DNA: TGTGCCAGCAGCTTGGATCGCCGCGGGGATGAGCAGTTCTTC. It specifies CASSLDRRGDEQFF.